This T cell receptor (beta chain) comes out of a study of Graves' ophthalmopathy and Graves' hyperthyroidism. This clonotype was detected ten times or more. The CDR3 is 14 amino acids. The ends were cut back, 5 bases at V and 0 bases at J, with 8 bases in the middle. CDR1 is MDHEN, CDR2 SYDVKM, per germline. Under 3 months in duration, the ophthalmopathy in affected donors had moderate-to-severe activity, CAS ≥3 and NOSPECS ≥4. Amplified TCR beta CDR3 regions were obtained using RNA transcripts as template. First-round RT-PCR with HTBI primers preceded a second-round multiplex PCR. TCRdb independently ran MiXCR on the multiplex PCR reads; one entry per CDR3 protein. The sample lists about 480,000 distinct CDR3 sequences; 14% were seen once.

The sample consisted of blood. The sequence was obtained from a woman under 40 with Graves' ophthalmopathy. The V call is TRBV28, the J call TRBJ1-3, with D unclear. CDR3 coding DNA: TGTGCCAGCAGTGGACCTAACTCTGGAAACACCATATATTTT. This encodes CASSGPNSGNTIYF.